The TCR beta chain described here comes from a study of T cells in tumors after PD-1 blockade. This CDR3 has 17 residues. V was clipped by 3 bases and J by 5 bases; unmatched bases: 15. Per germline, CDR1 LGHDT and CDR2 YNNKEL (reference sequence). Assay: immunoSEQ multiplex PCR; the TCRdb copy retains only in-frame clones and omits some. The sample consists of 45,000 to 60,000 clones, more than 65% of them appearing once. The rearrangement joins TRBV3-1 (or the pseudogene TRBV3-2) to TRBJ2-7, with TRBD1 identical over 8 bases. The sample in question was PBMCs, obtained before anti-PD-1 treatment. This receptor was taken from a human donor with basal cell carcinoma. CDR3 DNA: TGTGCCAGCAGCCAGGAAGACAGGGGACTCTCCTACCACGAGCAGTACTTC. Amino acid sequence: CASSQEDRGLSYHEQYF.